Shown below are 19 T cell receptor beta chains from a single sample sequenced in a study of monozygotic twins with inflammatory bowel disease. TCRdb reprocessed the 5' RACE reads and stores each CDR3 protein as one record, lacking DNA. Its listing shows more than 95,000 distinct CDR3 sequences. What was sequenced was blood. These receptors originate from a human donor with ulcerative colitis or Crohn's disease, or a healthy co-twin of an affected twin (not recorded which).

The gene calls are TRBV6-2 or TRBV6-3 and TRBJ2-1. CDR1 and CDR2 from the germline V gene are MNHEY and SVGEGT. This CDR3 is 11 amino acids long. The CDR3 region is CASNRLGEQFF.

J is TRBJ2-6 and V is TRBV5-1. The germline gives CDR1 SGHRS, CDR2 YFSETQ. This CDR3 contains 14 residues. This chain's CDR3 is CASSLDGGANVLTF.

The V gene is TRBV4-1, the J gene TRBJ1-2; TCRdb picks TRBD1, but there is no DNA to check that call. The CDR3 is 14 residues long. CDR1 MGHRA and CDR2 YSYEKL come from the germline V gene. The CDR3 spells CASSRTGFFYGYTF.

The chain employs TRBV5-1 and TRBJ1-2. This CDR3 is built from 15 residues. In germline, CDR1 is SGHRS, CDR2 YFSETQ. CDR3 amino acids: CASSLARDESYGYTF.

This chain joins TRBV20-1 and TRBJ2-1; no DNA is available, so the TRBD1 call from TCRdb remains unchecked. The CDR3 runs 12 residues. Germline V gene sequence: CDR1 DFQATT, CDR2 SNEGSKA (reference sequence). The CDR3 spells CGRTGPNNEQFF.

The gene calls are TRBV7-9 and TRBJ2-1. Germline-derived CDR1 and CDR2 are SEHNR and FQNEAQ (reference sequence). The CDR3 covers 11 residues. The CDR3 spells CASSLAFGQFF. Full variable domain (remainder filled in from reference TRBV7-9 and TRBJ2-1): DTGVSQNPRHKITKRGQNVTFRCDPISEHNRLYWYRQTLGQGPEFLTYFQNEAQLEKSRLLSDRFSAERPKGSFSTLEIQRTEQGDSAMYLCASSLAFGQFFGPGTRLTVL.

The V and J genes are TRBV20-1 and TRBJ2-4. The germline CDR1 and CDR2 sequences are DFQATT and SNEGSKA (reference sequence). This CDR3 comprises 11 residues. CDR3 in amino acids: CSGVTKNIQYF.

The chain combines TRBV2 with TRBJ2-1; with no DNA, the TCRdb D assignment of TRBD1 cannot be verified. Germline V lookup: CDR1 SNHLY, CDR2 FYNNEI. The CDR3 is 14 amino acids. The CDR3 here is CASTSGQGIDEQFF.

This chain connects TRBV3-1 to TRBJ2-6; TCRdb's D call, TRBD1, is unchecked because there is no DNA. CDR1 is LGHDT, CDR2 YNNKEL, per germline (reference sequence). The CDR3 sequence is 16 residues long. CDR3 residues: CASESQGGAGANVLTF.

The CDR3 protein is CSALHAGTANNEQFF. The chain joins TRBV20-1 to TRBJ2-1; checking the TCRdb D call of TRBD1 is not possible without DNA. The germline V gene has CDR1 DFQATT and CDR2 SNEGSKA (reference sequence). The CDR3 covers 15 residues.

The chain couples TRBV6-2 or TRBV6-3 to TRBJ2-1; with no DNA, the TCRdb D assignment of TRBD2 cannot be verified. CDR3 length: 17 amino acids. CDR1 MNHEY and CDR2 SVGEGT come from the germline V gene. This chain's CDR3 is CASSYLLAVISYNEQFF.

This sequence joins TRBV7-9 and TRBJ1-5; TCRdb's D call, TRBD1, is unchecked because there is no DNA. Germline V gene sequence: CDR1 SEHNR, CDR2 FQNEAQ (reference sequence). CDR3 length: 15 residues. The chain's CDR3 is CASTKQGAYSQPQHF.

This chain uses TRBV6-2 or TRBV6-3 with TRBJ2-1; TCRdb outputs TRBD2, but without DNA this stays unchecked. In germline, CDR1 is MNHEY, CDR2 SVGEGT. The CDR3 sequence is 17 residues long. CDR3 amino acids: CASSSTGGLAFRNEQFF.

The chain has TRBV20-1 and TRBJ1-6; TCRdb picks TRBD1, but there is no DNA to check that call. This CDR3 is built from 14 residues. Germline CDR1 and CDR2: DFQATT and SNEGSKA (reference sequence). CDR3 residues: CSARPVGTDSPLHF.

The chain has TRBV5-1 and TRBJ1-6. The CDR3 spans 16 residues. Per germline, CDR1 SGHRS and CDR2 YFSETQ. The CDR3: CASRLETGVGNSPLHF.

V usage is TRBV4-3 and J usage is TRBJ2-3; TCRdb indicates TRBD2, and absent DNA this call remains unverified. There are 17 residues in the CDR3. Per the germline V gene, CDR1 is LGHNA and CDR2 is YSLEER. The chain's CDR3 is CASSQERGGGATDTQYF.

J is TRBJ2-7 and V is TRBV12-3 or TRBV12-4; TCRdb selects TRBD1, and the lack of DNA leaves this call unchecked. The CDR3 consists of 13 residues. The CDR3 is CASSAGQIYEQYF.

The chain combines TRBV12-3 or TRBV12-4 with TRBJ1-3; TCRdb returns TRBD1, unconfirmable since there is no DNA. This CDR3 spans 13 amino acids. The CDR3 sequence: CASRGAAGNTIYF.

The rearrangement uses TRBV24-1 and TRBJ2-1. CDR1 is KGHDR, CDR2 SFDVKD, per germline. CDR3 length: 12 residues. CDR3 region: CATSRTYNEQFF.